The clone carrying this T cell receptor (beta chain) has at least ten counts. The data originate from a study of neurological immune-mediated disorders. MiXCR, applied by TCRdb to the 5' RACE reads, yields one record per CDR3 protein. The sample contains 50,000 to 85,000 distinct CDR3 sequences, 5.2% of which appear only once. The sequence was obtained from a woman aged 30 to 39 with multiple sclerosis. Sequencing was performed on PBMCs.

The CDR3 DNA reads as TGCGCCAGCAGTACCGCGAATGGGGAGCAGTACTTC. Protein product: CASSTANGEQYF. V gene TRBV4-1 combines with J gene TRBJ2-7; D is ambiguous. The CDR3 is 12 residues long. The germline V and J ends were trimmed by 6 bases and 7 bases, with 13 bases remaining between them. CDR1 and CDR2 from the germline V gene are MGHRA and YSYEKL.